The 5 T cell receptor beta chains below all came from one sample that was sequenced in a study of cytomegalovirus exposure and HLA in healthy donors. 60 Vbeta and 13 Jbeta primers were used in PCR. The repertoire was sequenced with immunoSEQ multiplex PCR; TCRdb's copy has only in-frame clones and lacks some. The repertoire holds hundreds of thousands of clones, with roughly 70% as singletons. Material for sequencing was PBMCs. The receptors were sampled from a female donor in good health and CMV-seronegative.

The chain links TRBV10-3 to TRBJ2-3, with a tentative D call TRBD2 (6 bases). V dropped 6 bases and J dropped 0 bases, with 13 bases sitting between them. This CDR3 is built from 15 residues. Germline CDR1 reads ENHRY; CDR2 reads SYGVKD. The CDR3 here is CAISLKGTSTDTQYF. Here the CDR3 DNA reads TGTGCCATCAGCCTTAAAGGGACTAGCACAGATACGCAGTATTTT.

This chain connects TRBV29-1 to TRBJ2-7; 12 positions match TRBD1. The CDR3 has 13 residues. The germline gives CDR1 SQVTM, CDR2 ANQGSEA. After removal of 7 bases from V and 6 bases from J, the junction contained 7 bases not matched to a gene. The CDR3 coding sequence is TGCAGCGCAGGGACAGGGGGCCCGGGCGAGCAGTACTTC. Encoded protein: CSAGTGGPGEQYF.

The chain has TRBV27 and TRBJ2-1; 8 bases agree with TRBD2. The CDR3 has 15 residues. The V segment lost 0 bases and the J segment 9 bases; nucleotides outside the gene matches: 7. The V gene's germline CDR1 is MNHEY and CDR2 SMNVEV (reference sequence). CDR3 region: CASSLSGTSNSEQFF. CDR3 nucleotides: TGTGCCAGCAGTTTATCTGGGACTAGTAACAGTGAGCAGTTCTTC.

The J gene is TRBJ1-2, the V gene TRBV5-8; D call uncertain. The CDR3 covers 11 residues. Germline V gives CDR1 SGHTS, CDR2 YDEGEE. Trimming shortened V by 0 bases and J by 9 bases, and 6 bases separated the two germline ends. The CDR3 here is CASSLASSYTF. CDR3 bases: TGTGCCAGCAGCTTGGCCAGTAGCTACACCTTC.

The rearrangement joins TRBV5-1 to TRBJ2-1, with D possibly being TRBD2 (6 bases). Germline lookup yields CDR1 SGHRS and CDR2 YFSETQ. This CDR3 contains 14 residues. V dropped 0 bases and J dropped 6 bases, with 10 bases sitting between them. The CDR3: CASSLAGEVNEQFF. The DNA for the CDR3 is TGCGCCAGCAGCTTGGCGGGAGAGGTCAATGAGCAGTTCTTC. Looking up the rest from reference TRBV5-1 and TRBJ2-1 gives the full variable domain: KAGVTQTPRYLIKTRGQQVTLSCSPISGHRSVSWYQQTPGQGLQFLFEYFSETQRNKGNFPGRFSGRQFSNSRSEMNVSTLELGDSALYLCASSLAGEVNEQFFGPGTRLTVL.